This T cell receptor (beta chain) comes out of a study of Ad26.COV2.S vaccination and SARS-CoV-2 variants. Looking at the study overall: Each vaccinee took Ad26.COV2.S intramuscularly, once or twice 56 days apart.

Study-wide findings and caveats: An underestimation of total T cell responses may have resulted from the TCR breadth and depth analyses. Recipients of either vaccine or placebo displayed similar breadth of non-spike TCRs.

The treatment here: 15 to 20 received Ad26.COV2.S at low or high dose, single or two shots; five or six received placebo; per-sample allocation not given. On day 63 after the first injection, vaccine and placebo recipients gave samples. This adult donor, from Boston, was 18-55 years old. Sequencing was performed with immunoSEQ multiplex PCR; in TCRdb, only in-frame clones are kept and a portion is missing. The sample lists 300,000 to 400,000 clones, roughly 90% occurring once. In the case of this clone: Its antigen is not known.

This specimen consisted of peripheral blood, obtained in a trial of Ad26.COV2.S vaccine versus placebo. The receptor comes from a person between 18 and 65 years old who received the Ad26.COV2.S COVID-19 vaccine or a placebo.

CDR3 bases: TGTGCCAGCAATGGGGGCTACGAGCAGTACTTC. Translation gives CASNGGYEQYF. The chain is built from TRBV6-6 and TRBJ2-7, with D perhaps assigned TRBD1 or TRBD2 (5 bases each). CDR3 length: 11 residues. The V and J ends lost 7 bases and 3 bases respectively, with 7 bases between them. Germline values: CDR1 MNHNY, CDR2 SVGAGI (reference sequence).